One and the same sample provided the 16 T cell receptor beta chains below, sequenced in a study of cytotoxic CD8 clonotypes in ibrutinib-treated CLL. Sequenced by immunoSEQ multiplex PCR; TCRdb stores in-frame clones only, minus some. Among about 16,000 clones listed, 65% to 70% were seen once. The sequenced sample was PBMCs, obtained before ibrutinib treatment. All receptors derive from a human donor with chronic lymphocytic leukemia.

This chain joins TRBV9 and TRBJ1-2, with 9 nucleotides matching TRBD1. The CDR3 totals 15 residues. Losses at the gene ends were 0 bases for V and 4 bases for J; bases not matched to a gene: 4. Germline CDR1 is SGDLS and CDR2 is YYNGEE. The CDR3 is CASSVGDREGYGYTF. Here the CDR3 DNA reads TGTGCCAGCAGCGTAGGGGACAGGGAAGGCTATGGCTACACCTTC.

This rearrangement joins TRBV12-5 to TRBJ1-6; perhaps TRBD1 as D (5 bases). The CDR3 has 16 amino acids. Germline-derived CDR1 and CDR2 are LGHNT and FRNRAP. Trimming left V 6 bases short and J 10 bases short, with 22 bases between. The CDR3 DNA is TGTGCTAGTGGACGACTGGACACTTGGGGAGGCTCACCCCTCCACTTT. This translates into CASGRLDTWGGSPLHF.

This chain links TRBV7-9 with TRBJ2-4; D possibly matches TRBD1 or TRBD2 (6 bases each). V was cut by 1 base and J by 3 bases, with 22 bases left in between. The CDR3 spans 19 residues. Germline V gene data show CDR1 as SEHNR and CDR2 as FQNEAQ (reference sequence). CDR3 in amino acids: CASSLVPTGWRGHKNIQYF. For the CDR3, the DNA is TGTGCCAGCAGCTTAGTCCCGACAGGTTGGAGGGGACACAAAAACATTCAGTACTTC.

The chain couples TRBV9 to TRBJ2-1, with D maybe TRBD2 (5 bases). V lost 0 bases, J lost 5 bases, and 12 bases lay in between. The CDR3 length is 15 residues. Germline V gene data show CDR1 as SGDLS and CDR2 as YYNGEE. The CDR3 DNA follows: TGTGCCAGCAGCGTAGGGAGTAGCGCTCACAATGAGCAGTTCTTC. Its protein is CASSVGSSAHNEQFF.

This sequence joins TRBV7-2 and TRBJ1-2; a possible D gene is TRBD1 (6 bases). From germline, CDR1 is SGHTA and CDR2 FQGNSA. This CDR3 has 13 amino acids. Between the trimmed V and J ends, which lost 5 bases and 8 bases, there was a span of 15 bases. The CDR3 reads CASSPNGGHGYTF. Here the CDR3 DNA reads TGTGCCAGCAGCCCAAACGGGGGCCACGGCTACACCTTC.

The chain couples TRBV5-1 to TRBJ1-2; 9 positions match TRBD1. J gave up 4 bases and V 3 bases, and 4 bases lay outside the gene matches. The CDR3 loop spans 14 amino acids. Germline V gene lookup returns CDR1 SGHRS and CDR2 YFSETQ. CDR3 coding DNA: TGCGCCAGCAGCTCCGGGACAGGGAGCTATGGCTACACCTTC. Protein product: CASSSGTGSYGYTF.

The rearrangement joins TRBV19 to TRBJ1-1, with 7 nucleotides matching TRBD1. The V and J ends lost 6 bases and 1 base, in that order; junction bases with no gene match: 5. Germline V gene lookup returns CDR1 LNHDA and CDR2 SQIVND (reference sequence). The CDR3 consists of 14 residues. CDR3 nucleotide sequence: TGTGCCAGTAGCACTCGGACAGGGAACACTGAAGCTTTCTTT. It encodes CASSTRTGNTEAFF.

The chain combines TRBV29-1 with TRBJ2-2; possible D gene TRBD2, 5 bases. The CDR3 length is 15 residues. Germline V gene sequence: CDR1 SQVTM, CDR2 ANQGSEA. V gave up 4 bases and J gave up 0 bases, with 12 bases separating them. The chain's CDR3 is CSVVGLASNTGELFF. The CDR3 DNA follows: TGCAGCGTTGTGGGCCTAGCATCGAACACCGGGGAGCTGTTTTTT.

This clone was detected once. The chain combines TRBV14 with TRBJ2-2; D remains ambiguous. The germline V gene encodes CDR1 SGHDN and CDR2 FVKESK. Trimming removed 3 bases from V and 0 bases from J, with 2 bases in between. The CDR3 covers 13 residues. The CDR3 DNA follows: TGTGCCAGCAGCCATTCGAACACCGGGGAGCTGTTTTTT. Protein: CASSHSNTGELFF.

CDR3 amino acids: CASSLSRVQGAPEAFF. CDR3 DNA: TGTGCCAGCAGTTTATCGAGGGTGCAGGGGGCCCCTGAAGCTTTCTTT. This chain links TRBV27 with TRBJ1-1; 8 bases are a match to TRBD1. This CDR3 has 16 residues. The germline V gene encodes CDR1 MNHEY and CDR2 SMNVEV (reference sequence). The junction had 9 bases not matched to a gene; V was cut back by 0 bases and J by 6 bases.

The CDR3 coding sequence is TGCGCCAGCAGCTTGGAAGGGGGCGGAAACACCATATATTTT. It is translated as CASSLEGGGNTIYF. The V gene is TRBV5-1, the J gene TRBJ1-3, with 7 bases aligning to TRBD1. CDR1 SGHRS and CDR2 YFSETQ come from the germline V gene. This CDR3 has 14 amino acids. Trimming took 0 bases from V and 4 from J; bases not matched to a gene: 1.

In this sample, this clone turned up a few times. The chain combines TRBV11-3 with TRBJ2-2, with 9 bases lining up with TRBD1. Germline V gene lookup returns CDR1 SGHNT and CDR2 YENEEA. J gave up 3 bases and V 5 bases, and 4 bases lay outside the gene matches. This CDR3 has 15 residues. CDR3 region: CASSARTGDTGELFF. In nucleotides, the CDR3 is TGTGCCAGCAGCGCCAGGACAGGGGACACCGGGGAGCTGTTTTTT.

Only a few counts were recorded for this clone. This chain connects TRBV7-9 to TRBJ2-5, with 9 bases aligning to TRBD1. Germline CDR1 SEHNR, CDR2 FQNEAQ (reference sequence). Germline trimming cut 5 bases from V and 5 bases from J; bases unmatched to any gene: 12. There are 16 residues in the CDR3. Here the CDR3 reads CASSARGQGRRETQYF. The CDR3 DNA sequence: TGTGCCAGCAGCGCTCGGGGACAGGGAAGGAGGGAGACCCAGTACTTC.

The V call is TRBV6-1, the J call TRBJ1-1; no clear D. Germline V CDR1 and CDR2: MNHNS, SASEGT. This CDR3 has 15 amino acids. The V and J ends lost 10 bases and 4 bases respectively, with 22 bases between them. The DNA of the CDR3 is TGTGCCACAATCCCCTACGGGGAGCGGGTCACTGAAGCTTTCTTT. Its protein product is CATIPYGERVTEAFF.

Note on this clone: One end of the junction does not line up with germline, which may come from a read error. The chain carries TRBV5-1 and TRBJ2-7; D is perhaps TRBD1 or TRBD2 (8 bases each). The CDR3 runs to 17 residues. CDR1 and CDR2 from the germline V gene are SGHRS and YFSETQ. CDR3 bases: TGCGCCAGCACCTTGACAGGGGCGAGCGGGGGTTCCTACGAGCAGTACTTC. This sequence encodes CASTLTGASGGSYEQYF.

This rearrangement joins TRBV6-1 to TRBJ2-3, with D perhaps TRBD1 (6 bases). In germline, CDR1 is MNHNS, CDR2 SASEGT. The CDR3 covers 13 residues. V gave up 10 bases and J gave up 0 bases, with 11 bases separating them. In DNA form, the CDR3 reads TGTGCCAACAGGGTTCCAAGCACAGATACGCAGTATTTT. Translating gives CANRVPSTDTQYF.